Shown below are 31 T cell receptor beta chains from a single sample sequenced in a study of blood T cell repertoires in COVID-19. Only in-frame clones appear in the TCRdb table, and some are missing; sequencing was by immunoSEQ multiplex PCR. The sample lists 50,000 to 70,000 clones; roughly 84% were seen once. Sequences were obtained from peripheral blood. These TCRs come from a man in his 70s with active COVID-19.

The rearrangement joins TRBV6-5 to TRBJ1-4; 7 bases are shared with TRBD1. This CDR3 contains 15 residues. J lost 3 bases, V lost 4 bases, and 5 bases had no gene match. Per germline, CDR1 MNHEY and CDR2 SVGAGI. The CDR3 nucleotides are TGTGCCAGCAGTTTACAGGGGCTGGCTAATGAAAAACTGTTTTTT. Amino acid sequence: CASSLQGLANEKLFF.

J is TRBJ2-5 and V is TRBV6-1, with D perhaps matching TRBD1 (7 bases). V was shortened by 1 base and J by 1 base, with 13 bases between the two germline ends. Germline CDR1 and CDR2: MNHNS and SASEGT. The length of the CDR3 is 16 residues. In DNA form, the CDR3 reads TGTGCCAGCAGTGAAGGGAGGGGGCGAATCCAAGAGACCCAGTACTTC. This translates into CASSEGRGRIQETQYF.

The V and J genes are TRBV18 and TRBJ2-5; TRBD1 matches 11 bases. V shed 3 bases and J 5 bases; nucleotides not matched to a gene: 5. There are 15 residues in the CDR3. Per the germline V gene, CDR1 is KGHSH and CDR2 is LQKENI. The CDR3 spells CASSPRTGGVETQYF. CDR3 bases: TGTGCCAGCTCACCGAGGACAGGGGGCGTGGAGACCCAGTACTTC.

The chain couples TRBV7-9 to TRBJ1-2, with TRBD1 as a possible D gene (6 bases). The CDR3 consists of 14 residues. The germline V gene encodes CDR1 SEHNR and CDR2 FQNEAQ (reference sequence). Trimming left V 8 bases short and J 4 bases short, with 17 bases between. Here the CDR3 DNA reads TGTGCCAGCGGCGACACAGGGTTGGGCTATGGCTACACCTTC. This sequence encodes CASGDTGLGYGYTF.

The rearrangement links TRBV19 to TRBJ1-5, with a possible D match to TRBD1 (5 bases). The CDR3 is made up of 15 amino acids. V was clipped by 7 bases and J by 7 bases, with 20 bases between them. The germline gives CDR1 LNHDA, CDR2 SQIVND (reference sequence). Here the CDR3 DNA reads TGTGCCAGTACCACATTTTCCCAGGGTGGACAGCCCCAGCATTTT. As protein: CASTTFSQGGQPQHF.

CDR3 sequence (DNA): TGTGCCACCAGCAGGGGACTAGCGGGATGGGATACGCAGTATTTT. Its protein product is CATSRGLAGWDTQYF. The chain links TRBV15 to TRBJ2-3, with 13 bases lining up with TRBD2. Losses at the gene ends were 3 bases for V and 6 bases for J; bases not matched to a gene: 3. This CDR3 contains 15 residues. The germline gives CDR1 LNHNV, CDR2 YYDKDF (reference sequence).

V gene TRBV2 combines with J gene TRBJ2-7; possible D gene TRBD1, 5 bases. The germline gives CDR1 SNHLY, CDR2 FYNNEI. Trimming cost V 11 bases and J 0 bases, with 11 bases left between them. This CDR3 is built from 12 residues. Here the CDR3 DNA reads TGTGCCGGAAGACAGAGCTCCTACGAGCAGTACTTC. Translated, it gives CAGRQSSYEQYF.

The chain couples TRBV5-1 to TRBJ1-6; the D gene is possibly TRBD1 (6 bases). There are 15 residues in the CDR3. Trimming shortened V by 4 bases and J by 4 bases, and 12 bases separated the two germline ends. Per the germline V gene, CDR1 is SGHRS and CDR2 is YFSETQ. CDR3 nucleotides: TGCGCCAGCAGCCGGACAGCCGATTATAATTCACCCCTCCACTTT. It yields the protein CASSRTADYNSPLHF.

The CDR3: CASGTGGLGGTEAFF. CDR3 sequence (DNA): TGTGCCAGCGGAACAGGGGGCCTTGGGGGCACTGAAGCTTTCTTT. V usage is TRBV6-5 and J usage is TRBJ1-1, with 9 bases lining up with TRBD1. This CDR3 is built from 15 residues. The ends lost 8 bases at V and 4 bases at J; junction bases unmatched: 11. Germline CDR1 reads MNHEY; CDR2 reads SVGAGI.

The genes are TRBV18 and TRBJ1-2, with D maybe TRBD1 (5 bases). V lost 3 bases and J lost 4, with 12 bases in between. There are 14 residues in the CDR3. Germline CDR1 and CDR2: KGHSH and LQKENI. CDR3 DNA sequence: TGTGCCAGCTCACCTGGCAACAGGTTCTATGGCTACACCTTC. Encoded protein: CASSPGNRFYGYTF.

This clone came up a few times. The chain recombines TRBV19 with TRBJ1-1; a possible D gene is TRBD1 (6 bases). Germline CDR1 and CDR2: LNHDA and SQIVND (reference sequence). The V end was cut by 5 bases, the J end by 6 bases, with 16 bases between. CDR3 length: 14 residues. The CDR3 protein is CASSPYRDNPEAFF. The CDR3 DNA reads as TGTGCCAGTAGTCCCTACCGGGACAACCCTGAAGCTTTCTTT.

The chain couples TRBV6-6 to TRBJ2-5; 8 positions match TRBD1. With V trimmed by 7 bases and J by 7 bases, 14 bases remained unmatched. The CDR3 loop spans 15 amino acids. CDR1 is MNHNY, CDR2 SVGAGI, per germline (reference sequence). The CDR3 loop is CASTPPDRGGVTQYF. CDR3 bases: TGTGCCAGCACCCCGCCCGACAGGGGAGGAGTGACCCAGTACTTC.

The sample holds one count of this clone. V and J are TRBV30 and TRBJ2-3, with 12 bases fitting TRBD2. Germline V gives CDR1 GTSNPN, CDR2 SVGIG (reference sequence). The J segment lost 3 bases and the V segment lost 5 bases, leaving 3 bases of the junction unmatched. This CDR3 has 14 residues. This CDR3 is CAWATSGRTDTQYF. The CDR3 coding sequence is TGTGCCTGGGCGACTAGCGGGAGAACAGATACGCAGTATTTT.

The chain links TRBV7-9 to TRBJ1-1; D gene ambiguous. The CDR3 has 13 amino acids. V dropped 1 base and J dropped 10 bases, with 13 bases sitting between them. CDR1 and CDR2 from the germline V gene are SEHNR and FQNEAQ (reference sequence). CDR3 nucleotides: TGTGCCAGCAGCTTAGAGTTGGGAGTTCGAGCTTTCTTT. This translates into CASSLELGVRAFF.

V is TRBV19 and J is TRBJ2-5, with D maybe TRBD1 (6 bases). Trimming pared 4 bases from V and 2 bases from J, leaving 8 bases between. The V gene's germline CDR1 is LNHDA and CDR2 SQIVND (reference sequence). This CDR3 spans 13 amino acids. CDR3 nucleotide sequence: TGTGCCAGTAGTACCGGACAGCAAGAGACCCAGTACTTC. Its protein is CASSTGQQETQYF.

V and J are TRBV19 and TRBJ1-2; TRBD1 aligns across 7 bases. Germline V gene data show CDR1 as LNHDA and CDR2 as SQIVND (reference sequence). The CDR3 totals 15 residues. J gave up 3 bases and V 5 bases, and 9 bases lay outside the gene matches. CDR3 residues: CASSAQAGGYYGYTF. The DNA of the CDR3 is TGTGCCAGTAGTGCCCAGGCAGGGGGTTACTATGGCTACACCTTC.

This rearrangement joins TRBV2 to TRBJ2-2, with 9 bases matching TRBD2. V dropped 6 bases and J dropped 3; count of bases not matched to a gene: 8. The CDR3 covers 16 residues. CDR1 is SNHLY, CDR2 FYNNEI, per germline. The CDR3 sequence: CASRASGRRDTGELFF. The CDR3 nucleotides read TGTGCCAGCAGGGCGAGCGGGAGGAGGGACACCGGGGAGCTGTTTTTT.

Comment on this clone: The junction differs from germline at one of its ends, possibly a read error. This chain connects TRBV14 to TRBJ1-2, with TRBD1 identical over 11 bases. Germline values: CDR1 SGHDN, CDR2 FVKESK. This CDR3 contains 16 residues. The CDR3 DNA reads TGTGCCAGCAGTCAAGGACAGGGGGCGACGGGCTATGGCTACACCTTC. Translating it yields CASSQGQGATGYGYTF.

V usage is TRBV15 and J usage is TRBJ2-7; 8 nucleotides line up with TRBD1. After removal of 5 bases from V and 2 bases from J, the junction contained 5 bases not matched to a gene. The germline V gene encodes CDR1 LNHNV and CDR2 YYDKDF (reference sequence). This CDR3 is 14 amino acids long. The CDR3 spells CATSLHRGAYEQYF. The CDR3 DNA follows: TGTGCCACCAGCTTACACAGGGGGGCCTACGAGCAGTACTTC.

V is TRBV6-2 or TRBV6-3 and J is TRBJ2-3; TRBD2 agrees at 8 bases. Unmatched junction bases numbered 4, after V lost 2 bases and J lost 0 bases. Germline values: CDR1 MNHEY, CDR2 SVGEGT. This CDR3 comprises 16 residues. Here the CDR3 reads CASSYRSGGSTDTQYF. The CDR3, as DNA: TGTGCCAGCAGTTACAGGAGCGGGGGAAGCACAGATACGCAGTATTTT.

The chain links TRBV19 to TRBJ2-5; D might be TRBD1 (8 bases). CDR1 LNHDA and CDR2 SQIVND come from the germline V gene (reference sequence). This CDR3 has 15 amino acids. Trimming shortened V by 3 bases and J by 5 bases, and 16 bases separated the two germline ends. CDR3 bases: TGTGCCAGTAGTATCCCCGGACAGGGAGGGGAGACCCAGTACTTC. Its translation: CASSIPGQGGETQYF.

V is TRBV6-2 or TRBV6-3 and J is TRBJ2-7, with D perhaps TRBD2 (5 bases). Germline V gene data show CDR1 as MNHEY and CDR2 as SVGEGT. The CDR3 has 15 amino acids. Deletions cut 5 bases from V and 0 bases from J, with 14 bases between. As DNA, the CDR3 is TGTGCCAGCAGTGTGGGGAGTCCGAGCTCCTACGAGCAGTACTTC. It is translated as CASSVGSPSSYEQYF.

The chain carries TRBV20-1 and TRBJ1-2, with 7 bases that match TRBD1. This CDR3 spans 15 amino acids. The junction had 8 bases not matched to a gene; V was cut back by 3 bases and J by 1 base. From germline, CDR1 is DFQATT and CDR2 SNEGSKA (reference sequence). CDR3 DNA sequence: TGCAGTGCTAGTGTGGCTTCAGGGGGTAACTATGGCTACACCTTC. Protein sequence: CSASVASGGNYGYTF.

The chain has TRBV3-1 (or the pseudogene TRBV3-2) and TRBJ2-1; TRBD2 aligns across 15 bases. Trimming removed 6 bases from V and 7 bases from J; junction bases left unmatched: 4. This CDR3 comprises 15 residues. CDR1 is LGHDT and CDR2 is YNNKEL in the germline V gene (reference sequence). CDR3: CASSHGTSGRNEQFF. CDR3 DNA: TGTGCCAGCAGTCACGGGACTAGCGGGAGGAATGAGCAGTTCTTC.

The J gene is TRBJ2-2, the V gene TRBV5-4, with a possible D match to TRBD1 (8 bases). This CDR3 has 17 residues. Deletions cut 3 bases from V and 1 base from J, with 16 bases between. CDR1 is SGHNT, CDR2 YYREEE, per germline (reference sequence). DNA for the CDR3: TGTGCCAGCAGCTCGAGACAGGGGAGGGGGAACACCGGGGAGCTGTTTTTT. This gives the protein CASSSRQGRGNTGELFF. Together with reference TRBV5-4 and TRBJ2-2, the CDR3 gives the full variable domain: ETGVTQSPTHLIKTRGQQVTLRCSSQSGHNTVSWYQQALGQGPQFIFQYYREEENGRGNFPPRFSGLQFPNYSSELNVNALELDDSALYLCASSSRQGRGNTGELFFGEGSRLTVL.

CDR3 protein: CASKGTTGTRLWYTF. The DNA for the CDR3 is TGTGCCAGCAAAGGGACGACCGGGACACGTTTATGGTACACCTTC. The V call is TRBV6-5, the J call TRBJ1-2; a possible D gene is TRBD1 (6 bases). The CDR3 contains 15 residues. Germline V CDR1 and CDR2: MNHEY, SVGAGI. Trimming took off 7 bases at V and 11 bases at J, with 26 bases between the two ends.

CDR3 nucleotide sequence: TGTGCCAGTCGGGACAGGGGCTACAATGAGCAGTTCTTC. Translation gives CASRDRGYNEQFF. The rearrangement links TRBV19 to TRBJ2-1; 10 nucleotides align to TRBD1. Germline loops: CDR1 LNHDA, CDR2 SQIVND (reference sequence). The CDR3 spans 13 residues. Unmatched junction bases numbered 1, after V lost 8 bases and J lost 3 bases.

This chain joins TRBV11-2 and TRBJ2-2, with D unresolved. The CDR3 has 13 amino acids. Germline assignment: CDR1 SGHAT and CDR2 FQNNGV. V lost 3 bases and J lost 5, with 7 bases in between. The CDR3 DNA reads TGTGCCAGCAGCTTGTGGAGTACCGGGGAGCTGTTTTTT. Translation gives CASSLWSTGELFF.

DNA for the CDR3: TGTGCCAGCAGTGTCCGGACAGGGCGTAATGAGCAGTTCTTC. Translated: CASSVRTGRNEQFF. The genes are TRBV25-1 and TRBJ2-1, with TRBD1 identical over 8 bases. After removal of 4 bases from V and 7 bases from J, the junction contained 6 bases not matched to a gene. CDR3 length: 14 residues. Germline values: CDR1 MGHDK, CDR2 SYGVNS. Drawing the rest from reference TRBV25-1 and TRBJ2-1, the complete variable domain is EADIYQTPRYLVIGTGKKITLECSQTMGHDKMYWYQQDPGMELHLIHYSYGVNSTEKGDLSSESTVSRIRTEHFPLTLESARPSHTSQYLCASSVRTGRNEQFFGPGTRLTVL.

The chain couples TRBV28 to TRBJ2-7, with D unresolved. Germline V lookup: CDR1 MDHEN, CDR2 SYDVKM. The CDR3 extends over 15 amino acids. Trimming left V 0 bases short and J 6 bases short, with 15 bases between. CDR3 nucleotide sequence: TGTGCCAGCAGTTTATGGGCAAACCTGGGCGCCGAGCAGTACTTC. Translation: CASSLWANLGAEQYF.

CDR3 sequence: CASSLRGGESSYNEQFF. The CDR3 coding sequence is TGTGCCAGCAGTTTAAGGGGAGGGGAAAGCTCCTACAATGAGCAGTTCTTC. This chain joins TRBV27 and TRBJ2-1, with 7 bases that match TRBD2. Looked up from germline, CDR1 is MNHEY and CDR2 is SMNVEV (reference sequence). The trim removed 2 bases at V and 0 bases at J, leaving 7 bases unmatched. This CDR3 spans 17 amino acids.